Below are 14 T cell receptor beta chains sequenced from a single sample in a study of technical replicates of blood from a handful of donors. Assay used: immunoSEQ multiplex PCR; TCRdb lists only in-frame clones, some missing. This table holds tens of thousands of clones, 75% to 95% found once. The sequenced sample was T cells isolated from PBMCs. The receptors derive from a human donor in good health.

This chain links TRBV6-4 with TRBJ1-3; 7 positions agree with TRBD1. CDR1 is MRHNA, CDR2 SNTAGT, per germline. The CDR3 sequence is 16 residues long. V was pared by 6 bases and J by 0 bases, with 8 bases of the junction left unmatched. The CDR3 DNA reads as TGTGCCAGCAGGACGGGACAGAAAGTCTCTGGAAACACCATATATTTT. This codes for CASRTGQKVSGNTIYF.

This chain connects TRBV29-1 to TRBJ1-2; D possibly corresponds to TRBD1 (5 bases). The CDR3 consists of 14 residues. Deletions cut 2 bases from V and 4 bases from J, with 14 bases between. Germline V gives CDR1 SQVTM, CDR2 ANQGSEA. The CDR3 coding sequence is TGCAGCGTTGAATATAGTGGGGCTGGCTATGGCTACACCTTC. It specifies CSVEYSGAGYGYTF.

This chain links TRBV29-1 with TRBJ1-1; 7 bases align to TRBD1. CDR1 and CDR2 (germline): SQVTM, ANQGSEA. Unmatched junction bases numbered 4, after V lost 6 bases and J lost 0 bases. The CDR3 is made up of 13 amino acids. The CDR3 region is CSVEQGLNTEAFF. The CDR3 bases are TGCAGCGTGGAACAGGGGTTGAACACTGAAGCTTTCTTT.

This clone was counted once. The J gene is TRBJ2-1, the V gene TRBV7-2, with TRBD2 matching 7 bases. The CDR3 runs to 15 residues. Trimming removed 6 bases from V and 4 bases from J; junction bases left unmatched: 9. Germline V CDR1 and CDR2: SGHTA, FQGNSA. CDR3 in amino acids: CASRPSLAVYNEQFF. The CDR3 DNA reads TGTGCCAGCAGACCATCCCTAGCGGTATACAATGAGCAGTTCTTC.

This clone was seen only once. This chain connects TRBV5-1 to TRBJ2-7, with D possibly TRBD1 on 6 matching bases. CDR1 and CDR2 (germline): SGHRS, YFSETQ. V lost 0 bases to trimming and J lost 3 bases, with 13 bases between them. The CDR3 loop spans 15 amino acids. The CDR3 protein is CASSLGTVSLYEQYF. Here the CDR3 DNA reads TGCGCCAGCAGCTTGGGGACAGTGAGCCTCTACGAGCAGTACTTC.

The chain carries TRBV30 and TRBJ1-1, with unresolved D. This CDR3 is 11 amino acids long. Trimming left V 5 bases short and J 4 bases short, with 8 bases between. Per the germline V gene, CDR1 is GTSNPN and CDR2 is SVGIG (reference sequence). The CDR3 sequence: CAWGSGTEAFF. CDR3 bases: TGTGCCTGGGGCTCGGGCACTGAAGCTTTCTTT.

The rearrangement joins TRBV21-1 to TRBJ1-1; the DNA was not compared with TRBD1, the D call given in the table. TRBV21-1 is flagged as a pseudogene. There are 12 residues in the CDR3. CDR3 in amino acids: CASSKQGRGRIF. The CDR3 DNA reads TGTGCCAGCAGCAAACAGGGCAGGGGGCGAATCTTT.

The chain employs TRBV6-1 and TRBJ1-2; D ambiguous. This CDR3 is built from 13 residues. Germline V gene sequence: CDR1 MNHNS, CDR2 SASEGT. V lost 3 bases to trimming and J lost 6 bases, with 11 bases between them. The CDR3 is CASSEAAWDGYTF. CDR3 nucleotide sequence: TGTGCCAGCAGTGAGGCAGCGTGGGATGGCTACACCTTC.

This chain joins TRBV25-1 and TRBJ1-4; a possible D gene is TRBD1 (6 bases). The germline V and J ends were trimmed by 6 bases and 7 bases, with 12 bases remaining between them. CDR1 is MGHDK, CDR2 SYGVNS, per germline. CDR3 length: 13 amino acids. CDR3 nucleotides: TGTGCCAGCAGGGGCAGGGGTGGTGAAAAACTGTTTTTT. It yields the protein CASRGRGGEKLFF.

The chain recombines TRBV6-1 with TRBJ2-7, with 7 bases aligning to TRBD2. Germline V gene sequence: CDR1 MNHNS, CDR2 SASEGT. CDR3 length: 15 amino acids. The J segment lost 0 bases and the V segment lost 7 bases, leaving 9 bases of the junction unmatched. CDR3 sequence: CASTTERGPSYEQYF. Written as DNA, the CDR3 is TGTGCCAGCACCACGGAGCGGGGCCCCTCCTACGAGCAGTACTTC.

The rearrangement links TRBV2 to TRBJ2-5, with D tentatively TRBD1 (5 bases). V lost 6 bases and J 5 bases, leaving 7 bases between the germline ends. This CDR3 region has 11 residues. The germline V gene encodes CDR1 SNHLY and CDR2 FYNNEI. The CDR3 loop reads CASRGRETQYF. The CDR3 DNA is TGTGCCAGCAGGGGGCGTGAGACCCAGTACTTC.

J is TRBJ2-1 and V is TRBV27, with TRBD2 matching over 11 bases. Germline V gives CDR1 MNHEY, CDR2 SMNVEV (reference sequence). V shed 2 bases and J 0 bases; nucleotides not matched to a gene: 0. The length of the CDR3 is 16 residues. The CDR3 bases are TGTGCCAGCAGTTTAACTAGCGGGAGCTCCTACAATGAGCAGTTCTTC. This translates into CASSLTSGSSYNEQFF.

The V and J genes are TRBV30 and TRBJ2-5, with D maybe TRBD2 (6 bases). Germline V gene data show CDR1 as GTSNPN and CDR2 as SVGIG (reference sequence). V shed 2 bases and J shed 4 bases, with 17 bases lying between them. The CDR3 has 15 residues. The CDR3 spells CAWSFGTYHLETQYF. The CDR3 coding sequence is TGTGCCTGGAGTTTCGGGACTTACCATTTAGAGACCCAGTACTTC.

The CDR3 DNA follows: TGTGCCAGCAGTTTAGACATCTACGAGCAGTACTTC. Residues: CASSLDIYEQYF. This rearrangement joins TRBV2 to TRBJ2-7; D unresolved. CDR1 is SNHLY, CDR2 FYNNEI, per germline. The CDR3 totals 12 residues. V lost 5 bases and J 3 bases, leaving 8 bases between the germline ends.